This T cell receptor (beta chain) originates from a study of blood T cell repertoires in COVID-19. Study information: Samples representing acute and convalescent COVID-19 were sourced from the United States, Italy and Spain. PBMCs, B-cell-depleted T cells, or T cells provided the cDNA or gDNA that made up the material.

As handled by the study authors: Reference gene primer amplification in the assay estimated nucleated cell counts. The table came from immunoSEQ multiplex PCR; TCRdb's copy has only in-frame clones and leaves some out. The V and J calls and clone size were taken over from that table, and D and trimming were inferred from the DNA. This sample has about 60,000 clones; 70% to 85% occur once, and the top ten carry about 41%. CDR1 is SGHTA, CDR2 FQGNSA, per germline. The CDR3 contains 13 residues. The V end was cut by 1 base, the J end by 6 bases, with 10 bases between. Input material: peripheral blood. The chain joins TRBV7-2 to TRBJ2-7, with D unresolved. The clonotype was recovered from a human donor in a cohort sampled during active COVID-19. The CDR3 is CASSLVSGSEQYF. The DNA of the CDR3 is TGTGCCAGCAGCTTAGTATCAGGCTCCGAGCAGTACTTC.